Shown below are 27 T cell receptor beta chains from a single sample sequenced in a study of CD8 T cells in ankylosing spondylitis listed by TCRdb under 2017. Overall results and qualifications from the work: A TCR beta motif made up of about eight highly homologous amino acid variants appeared to be characteristic of blood from ankylosing spondylitis patients.

No antigens are known for them. The library was prepared using 5' RACE. Instrument used: Illumina HiSeq 2500. Using fastp at Q25 and MiXCR, TCRdb reprocessed the public reads and kept productive beta chains. For every CDR3 protein sequence, its rows merge into one entry that carries the most common genes and DNA. A total of 350,000 or so distinct CDR3 sequences appear in this sample, around 7.6% of them only once. The ten largest make up 14% to 15% of the sample. Sequenced sample: blood, either unsorted or a sorted T cell fraction (not recorded which). These receptors were taken from a male donor with ankylosing spondylitis.

This clonotype was found a few times. The genes are TRBV12-5 and TRBJ2-1; a possible D gene is TRBD2 (6 bases). The CDR3 spans 14 residues. V lost 6 bases to trimming and J lost 3 bases, with 12 bases between them. Germline V lookup: CDR1 LGHNT, CDR2 FRNRAP. The CDR3 DNA is TGTGCTAGTGGACGGGACTCGAACTACAATGAGCAGTTCTTC. The encoded protein is CASGRDSNYNEQFF.

This rearrangement joins TRBV5-1 to TRBJ1-1, with D possibly TRBD1 on 5 matching bases. The V gene lost 3 bases and the J gene lost 2 bases, with 8 bases spanning the gap. From germline, CDR1 is SGHRS and CDR2 YFSETQ. There are 13 residues in the CDR3. The CDR3 sequence: CASSSDINTEAFF. Written as DNA, the CDR3 is TGCGCCAGCAGCTCGGACATCAACACTGAAGCTTTCTTT.

This clonotype turned up a few times. This sequence joins TRBV27 and TRBJ2-3, with no clear D. Germline CDR1 reads MNHEY; CDR2 reads SMNVEV (reference sequence). The CDR3 is 14 amino acids. The V and J ends lost 8 bases and 0 bases respectively, with 12 bases between them. As DNA, the CDR3 is TGTGCCAGCGGCCACGCTGGAAGCACAGATACGCAGTATTTT. Amino acid sequence: CASGHAGSTDTQYF.

This clonotype was observed many times. V usage is TRBV4-1 and J usage is TRBJ2-1, with TRBD2 identical over 9 bases. The germline gives CDR1 MGHRA, CDR2 YSYEKL. There are 18 residues in the CDR3. Losses at the gene ends were 4 bases for V and 0 bases for J; bases not matched to a gene: 10. The CDR3 bases are TGCGCCAGCAGCCCCCCGCTGCTAGCGGGAAGCTCCTACAATGAGCAGTTCTTC. This gives the protein CASSPPLLAGSSYNEQFF.

This clonotype occurred a few times. The CDR3: CSVGASVLYNEQFF. The CDR3 DNA reads TGCAGCGTTGGGGCTAGCGTGCTCTACAATGAGCAGTTCTTC. This rearrangement joins TRBV29-1 to TRBJ2-1, with D tentatively TRBD2 (6 bases). Germline assignment: CDR1 SQVTM and CDR2 ANQGSEA. The CDR3 consists of 14 residues. The V end was cut by 4 bases, the J end by 3 bases, with 13 bases between.

The J gene is TRBJ1-5, the V gene TRBV6-1; no clear D gene. The CDR3 contains 12 residues. Germline V gives CDR1 MNHNS, CDR2 SASEGT. V lost 2 bases, J lost 11 bases, and 10 bases lay in between. Here the CDR3 reads CASSERFDAQHF. The CDR3 DNA is TGTGCCAGCAGTGAACGGTTCGATGCCCAGCATTTT.

V is TRBV27 and J is TRBJ1-2, with TRBD1 identical over 9 bases. Per the germline V gene, CDR1 is MNHEY and CDR2 is SMNVEV (reference sequence). CDR3 length: 14 amino acids. The V segment lost 5 bases and the J segment 6 bases; nucleotides outside the gene matches: 7. The CDR3 sequence is CASSVRDRDHGYTF. The CDR3 DNA reads as TGTGCCAGCAGTGTCCGGGACAGGGATCATGGCTACACCTTC.

This clonotype was observed a handful of times. The CDR3 loop is CASSSQTTNTGELFF. For the CDR3, the DNA is TGCGCCAGCAGCTCCCAAACTACGAACACCGGGGAGCTGTTTTTT. The chain employs TRBV5-1 and TRBJ2-2; D gene unclear. The CDR3 is 15 residues long. The germline V gene encodes CDR1 SGHRS and CDR2 YFSETQ. V lost 3 bases and J lost 0, with 9 bases in between.

This clonotype was found a few times. This chain connects TRBV7-9 to TRBJ2-3, with TRBD1 as a possible D gene (5 bases). This CDR3 has 15 amino acids. Germline V lookup: CDR1 SEHNR, CDR2 FQNEAQ (reference sequence). Trimming cost V 5 bases and J 2 bases, with 14 bases left between them. The CDR3 region is CASSPLGHTTDTQYF. In DNA form, the CDR3 reads TGTGCCAGCAGCCCCCTCGGACACACCACAGATACGCAGTATTTT.

The V and J genes are TRBV24-1 and TRBJ2-1; D could derive from TRBD1 or TRBD2 (5 bases each). V was cut by 3 bases and J by 8 bases, with 13 bases left in between. The germline V gene has CDR1 KGHDR and CDR2 SFDVKD. CDR3 length equals 14 residues. CDR3 nucleotides: TGTGCCACCAGTGATCCCGGGACCGGGCATGAGCAGTTCTTC. Protein sequence: CATSDPGTGHEQFF.

In regard to this clonotype: Just one base apart from a much larger clone, this may be a read error. The chain employs TRBV12-3 or TRBV12-4 and TRBJ2-3, with D possibly matching TRBD1 (6 bases). V shed 7 bases and J shed 4 bases, with 12 bases lying between them. The CDR3 consists of 13 residues. In DNA, the CDR3 is TGTGCCAGCACTCTACAGGGTTCAGATACGCAGTATTTT. It is translated as CASTLQGSDTQYF.

This chain links TRBV29-1 with TRBJ1-3; D call uncertain. The germline CDR1 and CDR2 sequences are SQVTM and ANQGSEA. Trimming removed 6 bases from V and 0 bases from J, with 12 bases in between. The CDR3 has 14 amino acids. The CDR3 coding sequence is TGCAGCGTCTCCCGGACCCTCTCTGGAAACACCATATATTTT. Its translation: CSVSRTLSGNTIYF.

This clonotype was found a few times. The chain employs TRBV6-2 or TRBV6-3 and TRBJ2-3, with 7 bases aligning to TRBD2. There are 17 residues in the CDR3. Trimming cost V 6 bases and J 2 bases; bases outside gene matches: 14. The germline V gene encodes CDR1 MNHEY and CDR2 SVGEGT. The CDR3 DNA is TGTGCCAGCAGCCCCGGGAGACTAGCAGGGCCCACAGATACGCAGTATTTT. The encoded protein is CASSPGRLAGPTDTQYF.

This clonotype was detected a few times. The J gene is TRBJ2-7, the V gene TRBV4-1; TRBD2 aligns across 11 bases. The CDR3 covers 16 residues. Per germline, CDR1 MGHRA and CDR2 YSYEKL. After removal of 2 bases from V and 4 bases from J, the junction contained 7 bases not matched to a gene. In DNA, the CDR3 is TGCGCCAGCAGCCAACACGAACTAGCGGGAGAATACGAGCAGTACTTC. It translates to CASSQHELAGEYEQYF.

This clonotype occurred many times. V and J are TRBV29-1 and TRBJ2-5; the D gene is possibly TRBD2 (5 bases). The V gene's germline CDR1 is SQVTM and CDR2 ANQGSEA. V was shortened by 7 bases and J by 1 base, with 13 bases between the two germline ends. The CDR3 runs to 13 residues. CDR3 coding DNA: TGCAGCGCTGGAAACGGGGTCCAAGAGACCCAGTACTTC. Translating it yields CSAGNGVQETQYF.

The genes are TRBV24-1 and TRBJ2-1; D possibly corresponds to TRBD1 (7 bases). The ends were cut back, 3 bases at V and 1 base at J, with 15 bases in the middle. CDR3 size: 17 residues. CDR1 is KGHDR, CDR2 SFDVKD, per germline. Here the CDR3 reads CATSDPRGTESYNEQFF. The CDR3 DNA sequence: TGTGCCACCAGTGATCCCCGCGGGACAGAATCCTACAATGAGCAGTTCTTC.

The rearrangement links TRBV4-1 to TRBJ2-7; 13 bases map to TRBD2. Per germline, CDR1 MGHRA and CDR2 YSYEKL. Losses at the gene ends were 3 bases for V and 2 bases for J; bases not matched to a gene: 4. The CDR3 contains 16 residues. DNA for the CDR3: TGCGCCAGCAGCCAGTTACTAGCGGGAGGGACCTACGAGCAGTACTTC. It specifies CASSQLLAGGTYEQYF.

The chain combines TRBV4-3 with TRBJ1-5; D unclear. Germline CDR1 LGHNA, CDR2 YSLEER. V lost 0 bases and J lost 2, with 8 bases in between. This CDR3 spans 15 amino acids. DNA for the CDR3: TGCGCCAGCAGCCAAGAACCCTCACGCAATCAGCCCCAGCATTTT. This encodes CASSQEPSRNQPQHF.

The genes are TRBV3-1 and TRBJ2-1, with 9 bases identical to TRBD2. This CDR3 has 17 amino acids. CDR1 and CDR2 from the germline V gene are LGHDT and YNNKEL (reference sequence). V lost 0 bases and J lost 6; bases outside the gene matches: 9. DNA of the CDR3: TGTGCCAGCAGCCAAGAGGGCGGGAGGGCCGCCGGCAATGAGCAGTTCTTC. Amino acid sequence: CASSQEGGRAAGNEQFF.

This clonotype came up many times. The chain carries TRBV29-1 and TRBJ2-1, with a possible D match to TRBD2 (6 bases). V was trimmed by 7 bases and J by 16 bases, leaving 26 bases between them. Germline lookup yields CDR1 SQVTM and CDR2 ANQGSEA. The CDR3 has 13 amino acids. CDR3 residues: CSATTVEPGLPFF. The CDR3 DNA reads TGCAGCGCTACAACCGTAGAGCCGGGACTCCCCTTCTTC.

The chain employs TRBV11-2 and TRBJ2-1; 10 bases align to TRBD1. The CDR3 is 15 residues long. The germline CDR1 and CDR2 sequences are SGHAT and FQNNGV. The junction had 8 bases not matched to a gene; V was cut back by 4 bases and J by 8 bases. CDR3 coding DNA: TGTGCCAGCAGCTGGGGACAGGGGAGGGGTGATGAGCAGTTCTTC. It specifies CASSWGQGRGDEQFF.

This clonotype was counted only a few times. The V gene is TRBV5-1, the J gene TRBJ2-7, with 8 bases that match TRBD2. The V gene's germline CDR1 is SGHRS and CDR2 YFSETQ. This CDR3 is 16 amino acids long. V dropped 1 base and J dropped 0; count of bases not matched to a gene: 6. CDR3 sequence reads: CASSLPSGGVSYEQYF. DNA of the CDR3: TGCGCCAGCAGCTTGCCGTCCGGGGGGGTCTCCTACGAGCAGTACTTC.

This clonotype was detected only a few times. V and J are TRBV6-5 and TRBJ2-3; D could derive from TRBD1 or TRBD2 (6 bases each). CDR3 length equals 17 residues. V lost 6 bases, J lost 2 bases, and 21 bases lay in between. Germline V gene data show CDR1 as MNHEY and CDR2 as SVGAGI. The CDR3 DNA reads as TGTGCCAGCAGATATGGTCGGTATACGGGGGCCACAGATACGCAGTATTTT. Its translation is CASRYGRYTGATDTQYF.

This chain connects TRBV5-5 to TRBJ2-3; D is unresolved. Germline CDR1 SGHKS, CDR2 YYEKEE (reference sequence). The CDR3 covers 15 residues. Trimming took 0 bases from V and 0 from J, leaving 8 bases between them. Written as DNA, the CDR3 is TGTGCCAGCAGCTTGGTGCGTACGAGCACAGATACGCAGTATTTT. It specifies CASSLVRTSTDTQYF.

CDR3 sequence (DNA): TGTGCCAGCAGCCCGCCAGTGAGAACCGGGGAGCTGTTTTTT. It yields the protein CASSPPVRTGELFF. V gene TRBV3-1 combines with J gene TRBJ2-2; the D is unclear. CDR3 length: 14 amino acids. Deletions cut 4 bases from V and 5 bases from J, with 11 bases between. Germline loops: CDR1 LGHDT, CDR2 YNNKEL (reference sequence).

The chain combines TRBV14 with TRBJ1-2, with TRBD1 matching 7 bases. Trimming at V came to 4 bases and at J to 3 bases, leaving 5 bases not matched to a gene. The CDR3 contains 14 residues. CDR1 is SGHDN, CDR2 FVKESK, per germline. CDR3 amino acids: CASSPDTGDYGYTF. For the CDR3, the DNA is TGTGCCAGCAGCCCGGACACAGGGGACTATGGCTACACCTTC.

V gene TRBV15 combines with J gene TRBJ1-1, with D perhaps matching TRBD1 (5 bases). Germline V gives CDR1 LNHNV, CDR2 YYDKDF (reference sequence). V was cut by 5 bases and J by 6 bases, with 16 bases left in between. The CDR3 is 14 amino acids. The CDR3 nucleotides read TGTGCCACCAGCGGGGGGGGTATTTTCGCTGAAGCTTTCTTT. It specifies CATSGGGIFAEAFF.